These 21 T cell receptor beta chains originate from one sample sequenced in a study of T cells in localized non-small cell lung cancer. The protocol was immunoSEQ multiplex PCR, while the TCRdb copy is restricted to in-frame clones and leaves out a portion. Among around 41,000 clones, about 85% were seen once, and the ten largest hold about 6.6%. The sequencing here drew on peripheral blood, taken before any cancer treatment. These receptors were obtained from a woman aged 18-49 years with stage III lung adenocarcinoma.

This clone was detected a few times. The chain joins TRBV6-5 to TRBJ2-5, with D hard to call. CDR1 and CDR2 from the germline V gene are MNHEY and SVGAGI. V lost 6 bases and J lost 5, with 13 bases in between. The CDR3 is made up of 13 amino acids. The CDR3 loop is CASRRIAAETQYF. CDR3 nucleotide sequence: TGTGCCAGCAGAAGAATCGCGGCGGAGACCCAGTACTTC.

The V and J genes are TRBV5-8 and TRBJ2-1, with D perhaps being TRBD1 or TRBD2 (6 bases each). The CDR3 runs 16 residues. Trimming removed 4 bases from V and 6 bases from J, with 20 bases in between. The germline V gene has CDR1 SGHTS and CDR2 YDEGEE. DNA for the CDR3: TGTGCCAGCAGCCTCCCCTACGGGAAGGGGGGCAATGAGCAGTTCTTC. Translating it yields CASSLPYGKGGNEQFF.

V and J are TRBV27 and TRBJ1-5; D may be TRBD1 (5 bases). V was cut by 6 bases and J by 2 bases, with 14 bases left in between. CDR3 length: 15 residues. Germline V gene lookup returns CDR1 MNHEY and CDR2 SMNVEV (reference sequence). CDR3 loop: CASRSGAAGNQPQHF. In DNA, the CDR3 is TGTGCCAGCAGGTCCGGGGCGGCGGGCAATCAGCCCCAGCATTTT.

The chain is built from TRBV7-9 and TRBJ1-5; 10 positions match TRBD1. The CDR3 totals 16 residues. Germline V gene lookup returns CDR1 SEHNR and CDR2 FQNEAQ (reference sequence). V shed 5 bases, J shed 3 bases, and the junction held 7 bases outside the gene matches. CDR3 DNA sequence: TGTGCCAGCAGCCCAAGGACAGGGGGAACCAATCAGCCCCAGCATTTT. Its protein is CASSPRTGGTNQPQHF. The whole variable domain, remainder taken from reference TRBV7-9 and TRBJ1-5, is DTGVSQNPRHKITKRGQNVTFRCDPISEHNRLYWYRQTLGQGPEFLTYFQNEAQLEKSRLLSDRFSAERPKGSFSTLEIQRTEQGDSAMYLCASSPRTGGTNQPQHFGDGTRLSIL.

This clone has only one observation. The CDR3 reads CASVPPGGEAFF. CDR3 DNA: TGTGCCAGCGTACCCCCAGGGGGTGAAGCTTTCTTT. The rearrangement joins TRBV27 to TRBJ1-1, with 7 bases lining up with TRBD1. V was pared by 8 bases and J by 7 bases, with 7 bases of the junction left unmatched. The CDR3 consists of 12 residues. Germline-derived CDR1 and CDR2 are MNHEY and SMNVEV (reference sequence).

V is TRBV19 and J is TRBJ2-1; D gene ambiguous. Germline CDR1 and CDR2: LNHDA and SQIVND (reference sequence). V was cut by 1 base and J by 9 bases, with 4 bases left in between. There are 11 residues in the CDR3. The CDR3 nucleotides are TGTGCCAGTAGTATAGGGGCTGAGCAGTTCTTC. Translation: CASSIGAEQFF. The full variable domain, with the rest looked up from reference TRBV19 and TRBJ2-1, is DGGITQSPKYLFRKEGQNVTLSCEQNLNHDAMYWYRQDPGQGLRLIYYSQIVNDFQKGDIAEGYSVSREKKESFPLTVTSAQKNPTAFYLCASSIGAEQFFGPGTRLTVL.

The chain is built from TRBV19 and TRBJ2-5; TRBD2 is a possible D gene (5 bases). Germline V lookup: CDR1 LNHDA, CDR2 SQIVND (reference sequence). With 5 bases removed from V and 7 bases from J, the gap between germline ends came to 20 bases. The CDR3 totals 15 residues. The CDR3 is CASSSSTTPPGTQYF. CDR3 bases: TGTGCCAGTAGTTCGTCGACTACCCCCCCCGGGACCCAGTACTTC.

The chain couples TRBV5-1 to TRBJ2-6, with 7 positions matching TRBD1. This CDR3 contains 16 residues. V lost 0 bases, J lost 1 base, and 1 base stayed unmatched. Germline V gene sequence: CDR1 SGHRS, CDR2 YFSETQ. The CDR3 spells CASSLGQGSGANVLTF. CDR3 coding DNA: TGCGCCAGCAGCTTGGGACAGGGTTCTGGGGCCAACGTCCTGACTTTC.

Comment on this clone: At one end the junction does not follow the germline gene, possibly because of a read error. The V and J genes are TRBV5-5 and TRBJ1-6; D might be TRBD1 (5 bases). Germline V gives CDR1 SGHKS, CDR2 YYEKEE (reference sequence). The CDR3 extends over 16 amino acids. The CDR3 coding sequence is TGTGCCAGCACCTTGGAGTATGGGGGGAAGAATTCACCCCTCCACTTT. This sequence encodes CASTLEYGGKNSPLHF.

The chain links TRBV5-1 to TRBJ2-2; D is unclear. With 0 bases removed from V and 0 bases from J, the gap between germline ends came to 9 bases. CDR1 is SGHRS, CDR2 YFSETQ, per germline. CDR3 length: 16 amino acids. The CDR3 here is CASSLGVGANTGELFF. The CDR3 coding sequence is TGCGCCAGCAGCTTGGGGGTGGGCGCGAACACCGGGGAGCTGTTTTTT.

The chain uses TRBV10-2 and TRBJ2-2; D gene uncertain. The CDR3 totals 14 residues. The V end was cut by 7 bases, the J end by 1 base, with 10 bases between. Germline CDR1 is WSHSY and CDR2 is SAAADI. The CDR3 protein is CASIPDQNTGELFF. In nucleotides, the CDR3 is TGCGCCAGCATTCCGGACCAGAACACCGGGGAGCTGTTTTTT.

The chain employs TRBV6-6 and TRBJ1-1, with TRBD1 identical over 8 bases. J gave up 6 bases and V 6 bases, and 6 bases lay outside the gene matches. Germline loops: CDR1 MNHNY, CDR2 SVGAGI (reference sequence). The CDR3 runs to 13 residues. CDR3 DNA: TGTGCCAGCAGGGTCGGGACAGGAGCTGAAGCTTTCTTT. Translating gives CASRVGTGAEAFF.

CDR3 protein: CASSIRSGVNTDTQYF. The DNA for the CDR3 is TGTGCCAGTAGTATAAGGTCGGGGGTCAACACAGATACGCAGTATTTT. This chain connects TRBV19 to TRBJ2-3, with a weak D call TRBD2 (6 bases). CDR1 is LNHDA and CDR2 is SQIVND in the germline V gene (reference sequence). CDR3 size: 16 residues. The germline V and J ends were trimmed by 2 bases and 2 bases, with 14 bases remaining between them.

The chain carries TRBV30 and TRBJ1-5; D unclear. Germline CDR1 GTSNPN, CDR2 SVGIG (reference sequence). V lost 1 base, J lost 2 bases, and 6 bases lay in between. CDR3 size: 13 residues. CDR3 DNA: TGTGCCTGGAGTGCTCGGGGCAATCAGCCCCAGCATTTT. Translated: CAWSARGNQPQHF.

V usage is TRBV5-1 and J usage is TRBJ2-7; D is possibly TRBD1 or TRBD2 (5 bases each). Germline values: CDR1 SGHRS, CDR2 YFSETQ. The CDR3 spans 15 residues. V lost 0 bases and J lost 2, with 12 bases in between. CDR3 amino acids: CASSLDGTSAYEQYF. DNA of the CDR3: TGCGCCAGCAGCTTGGACGGGACGTCCGCCTACGAGCAGTACTTC.

The chain combines TRBV18 with TRBJ1-6, with 7 positions matching TRBD1. The CDR3 consists of 16 residues. With V trimmed by 6 bases and J by 6 bases, 11 bases remained unmatched. Per the germline V gene, CDR1 is KGHSH and CDR2 is LQKENI. The CDR3 here is CASSQQQGRGNSPLHF. The CDR3 DNA follows: TGTGCCAGCTCGCAACAACAGGGGAGAGGTAATTCACCCCTCCACTTT.

V and J are TRBV2 and TRBJ2-2, with 7 bases identical to TRBD2. Per germline, CDR1 SNHLY and CDR2 FYNNEI. V gave up 7 bases and J gave up 2 bases; unmatched junction bases: 4. The CDR3 consists of 14 residues. CDR3 DNA: TGTGCCAGCACCGGGACTATTAACACCGGGGAGCTGTTTTTT. This gives the protein CASTGTINTGELFF.

A single count supports this clone. The V and J genes are TRBV25-1 and TRBJ1-1, with 9 bases lining up with TRBD1. The CDR3 covers 14 residues. The germline V gene has CDR1 MGHDK and CDR2 SYGVNS. V shed 4 bases, J shed 5 bases, and the junction held 5 bases outside the gene matches. The CDR3 is CASSGTGGWTEAFF. The CDR3 DNA follows: TGTGCCAGCAGTGGAACAGGGGGCTGGACTGAAGCTTTCTTT.

This chain joins TRBV19 and TRBJ1-5; 9 bases map to TRBD1. CDR1 LNHDA and CDR2 SQIVND come from the germline V gene (reference sequence). The CDR3 runs 16 residues. Trimming removed 11 bases from V and 6 bases from J; junction bases left unmatched: 17. The CDR3 region has the DNA TGTGCCGGCGGACAGGGGAATACCCTCGACAGTCAGCCCCAGCATTTT. It translates to CAGGQGNTLDSQPQHF. The full variable domain, rest sourced from reference TRBV19 and TRBJ1-5, is DGGITQSPKYLFRKEGQNVTLSCEQNLNHDAMYWYRQDPGQGLRLIYYSQIVNDFQKGDIAEGYSVSREKKESFPLTVTSAQKNPTAFYLCAGGQGNTLDSQPQHFGDGTRLSIL.

The chain uses TRBV28 and TRBJ2-6; D remains unclear. V gave up 5 bases and J gave up 5 bases, with 22 bases separating them. The CDR3 is 18 amino acids. CDR1 and CDR2 (germline): MDHEN, SYDVKM. CDR3 sequence reads: CASSAICLTQSRANVLTF. The CDR3 coding sequence is TGTGCCAGCAGTGCGATTTGCTTGACACAAAGTCGGGCCAACGTCCTGACTTTC.

The chain joins TRBV5-1 to TRBJ1-2; 11 nucleotides line up with TRBD1. The germline gives CDR1 SGHRS, CDR2 YFSETQ. J was trimmed by 1 base and V by 6 bases; bases with no gene match: 8. This CDR3 is built from 16 residues. CDR3 residues: CASTRTGGLGNYGYTF. CDR3 in DNA: TGCGCCAGCACGCGGACAGGGGGCTTGGGTAACTATGGCTACACCTTC.